This is a list of T cell receptor beta chains from one sample in a study of cytomegalovirus exposure and HLA in healthy donors. The assay was immunoSEQ multiplex PCR, and TCRdb's table has in-frame clones only and misses some. The sample contains some 150,000 clones, 70% to 80% of which appear only once. The sequencing sample was made of PBMCs. These receptors all come from a female donor in good health and CMV-seropositive. CDR3s leave out the opening cysteine and the closing phenylalanine or tryptophan.

J | V | CDR3
TRBJ2-7 | TRBV18 | ASSPPVTSYEQY
TRBJ1-1 | TRBV6-5 | ASSPQPNTEAF
TRBJ2-6 | TRBV6-5 | ASSYDSSGANVLT
TRBJ1-2 | TRBV11-2 | ASRADRVGYGYT
TRBJ2-5 | TRBV4-1 | ASSQVGVQETQY
TRBJ2-7 | TRBV25-1 | ASSEYAGAIYEQY
TRBJ2-1 | TRBV11-3 | ASSLGRGTGQANEQF
TRBJ1-5 | TRBV7-2 | ASSKDRDLQPQH
TRBJ2-5 | TRBV4-1 | ASSQEGREETQY
TRBJ1-5 | TRBV19 | ASSPWTGGGQPQH
TRBJ2-3 | TRBV5-1 | ASSPELAGGTDTQY
TRBJ2-1 | TRBV4-1 | ASSQDGASGDYNEQF
TRBJ2-7 | TRBV28 | ASRNGRAGASEQY
TRBJ2-1 | TRBV11-2 | ASSGLPHEQF
TRBJ2-7 | TRBV5-6 | ASSQQGLAGPYEQY
TRBJ2-7 | TRBV15 | ATSRGSGTGPSYEQY
TRBJ1-1 | TRBV9 | ASSVNFRAHTEAF
TRBJ1-2 | TRBV14 | ASSQGRLYGYT
TRBJ2-7 | TRBV28 | ASLGGTGVHEQY
TRBJ1-5 | TRBV5-1 | ASSLGTGSNQPQH
TRBJ2-7 | TRBV7-9 | ASSPAGTTEQY
TRBJ2-1 | TRBV5-4 | ASSLASGGTYNEQF
TRBJ2-4 | TRBV6-6 | ASSYSSGVAKNIQY
TRBJ1-1 | TRBV7-9 | ASSLGAPTEAF